This T cell receptor (beta chain) was retrieved from a study of pediatric ulcerative colitis. The trim removed 4 bases at V and 4 bases at J, leaving 3 bases unmatched. CDR3 size: 14 residues. CDR1 MGHDK and CDR2 SYGVNS come from the germline V gene. Study-level findings and limits: Compared with controls, ulcerative colitis showed greater blood-rectum clone sharing.

Only in-frame clones appear in the TCRdb table, and some are missing; sequencing was by immunoSEQ multiplex PCR. The sample has under 50,000 clones, over 70% seen once. Rectal tissue came from one to two pinch biopsies taken at colonoscopy. Worth noting for this clone: The antigen is not known.

The V and J genes are TRBV25-1 and TRBJ2-2, with 7 bases matching TRBD1. This receptor was taken from a girl aged 5 to 17 with moderate ulcerative colitis. The specimen sequenced was gut tissue. The CDR3 sequence: CASSAQGPTGELFF. The CDR3 nucleotides are TGTGCCAGCAGTGCACAGGGGCCCACCGGGGAGCTGTTTTTT.